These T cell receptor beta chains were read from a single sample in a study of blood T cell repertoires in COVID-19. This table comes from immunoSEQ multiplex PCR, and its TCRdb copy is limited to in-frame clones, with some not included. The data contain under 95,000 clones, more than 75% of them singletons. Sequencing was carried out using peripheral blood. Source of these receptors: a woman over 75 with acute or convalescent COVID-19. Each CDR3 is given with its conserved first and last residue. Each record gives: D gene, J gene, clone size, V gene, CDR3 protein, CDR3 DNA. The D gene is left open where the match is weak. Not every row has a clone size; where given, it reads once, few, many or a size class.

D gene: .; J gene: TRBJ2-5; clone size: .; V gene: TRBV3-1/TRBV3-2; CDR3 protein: CASSQQGFPQETQYF; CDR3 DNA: TGTGCCAGCAGCCAACAGGGATTCCCCCAAGAGACCCAGTACTTC
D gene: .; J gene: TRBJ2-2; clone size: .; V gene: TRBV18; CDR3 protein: CASSPRGTATGELFF; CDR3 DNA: TGTGCCAGCTCACCACGAGGGACTGCGACCGGGGAGCTGTTTTTT
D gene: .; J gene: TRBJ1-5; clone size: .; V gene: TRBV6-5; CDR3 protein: CASRPSSSPPQPQHF; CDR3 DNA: TGTGCCAGCAGGCCCTCGTCCAGTCCTCCCCAGCCCCAGCATTTT
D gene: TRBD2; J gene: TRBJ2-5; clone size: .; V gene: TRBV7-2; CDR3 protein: CASSLVASGGQETQYF; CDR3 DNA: TGTGCCAGCAGCTTAGTAGCTAGCGGGGGACAAGAGACCCAGTACTTC
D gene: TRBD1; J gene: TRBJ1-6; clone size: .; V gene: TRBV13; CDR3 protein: CASSWGDREGSPLHF; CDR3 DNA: TGTGCCAGCAGCTGGGGCGACAGGGAAGGTTCACCCCTCCACTTT
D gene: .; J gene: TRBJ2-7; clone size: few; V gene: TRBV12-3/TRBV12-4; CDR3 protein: CASSVGQPSQYF; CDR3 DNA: TGTGCCAGCAGTGTAGGTCAACCAAGCCAGTACTTC
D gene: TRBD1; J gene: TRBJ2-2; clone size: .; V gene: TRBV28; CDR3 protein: CASSLTGGSYTGELFF; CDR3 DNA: TGTGCCAGCAGTTTGACAGGGGGCAGTTACACCGGGGAGCTGTTTTTT
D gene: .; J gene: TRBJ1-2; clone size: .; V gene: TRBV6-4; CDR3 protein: CAAGNYGYTF; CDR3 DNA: TGTGCCGCAGGGAACTATGGCTACACCTTC
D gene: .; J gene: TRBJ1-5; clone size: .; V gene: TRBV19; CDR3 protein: CASSTGQSSNQPQHF; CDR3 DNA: TGTGCCAGTAGTACCGGACAGAGTAGCAATCAGCCCCAGCATTTT
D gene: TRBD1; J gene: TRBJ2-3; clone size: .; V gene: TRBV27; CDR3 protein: CASSPRSTGGGSRDTQYF; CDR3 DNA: TGTGCCAGCAGTCCCCGATCTACAGGGGGCGGGAGCAGAGATACGCAGTATTTT
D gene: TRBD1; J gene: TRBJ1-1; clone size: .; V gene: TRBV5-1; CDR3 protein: CASSSQTGVNTEAFF; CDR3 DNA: TGCGCCAGCAGCTCACAGACAGGGGTGAACACTGAAGCTTTCTTT
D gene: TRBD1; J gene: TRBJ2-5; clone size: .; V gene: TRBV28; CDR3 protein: CASSWRSGGVETQYF; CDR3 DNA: TGTGCCAGCAGTTGGCGCTCAGGGGGTGTGGAGACCCAGTACTTC
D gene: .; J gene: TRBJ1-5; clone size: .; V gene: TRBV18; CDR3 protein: CASSPQGRTDQPQHF; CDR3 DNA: TGTGCCAGCTCACCGCAGGGGCGAACGGATCAGCCCCAGCATTTT
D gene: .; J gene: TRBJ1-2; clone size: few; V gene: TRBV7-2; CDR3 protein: CASSLSVRAGHYTF; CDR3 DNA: TGTGCCAGCAGCTTATCGGTCAGGGCAGGACACTACACCTTC
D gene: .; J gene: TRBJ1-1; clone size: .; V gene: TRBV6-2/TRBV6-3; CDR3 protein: CASSGTANTEAFF; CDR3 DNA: TGTGCCAGCAGTGGCACAGCTAACACTGAAGCTTTCTTT
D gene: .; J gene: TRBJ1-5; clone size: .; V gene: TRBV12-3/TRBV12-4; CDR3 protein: CASRGGGNQPQHF; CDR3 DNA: TGTGCCAGCAGGGGGGGTGGCAATCAGCCCCAGCATTTT
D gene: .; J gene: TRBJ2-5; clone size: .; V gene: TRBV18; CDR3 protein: CASSPGTGEETQYF; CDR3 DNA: TGTGCCAGCTCACCCGGTACGGGGGAAGAGACCCAGTACTTC
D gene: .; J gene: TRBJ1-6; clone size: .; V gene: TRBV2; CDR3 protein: CASSEGRTDNSPLHF; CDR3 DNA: TGTGCCAGCAGTGAAGGGAGGACAGATAATTCACCCCTCCACTTT
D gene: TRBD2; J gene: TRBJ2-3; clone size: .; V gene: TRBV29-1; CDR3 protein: CSVVETSGATDTQYF; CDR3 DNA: TGCAGCGTTGTCGAGACTAGCGGGGCCACAGATACGCAGTATTTT
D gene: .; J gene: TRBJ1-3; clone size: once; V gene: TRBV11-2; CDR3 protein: CASSFSGDTIYF; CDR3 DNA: TGTGCCAGCAGCTTTTCGGGAGACACCATATATTTT